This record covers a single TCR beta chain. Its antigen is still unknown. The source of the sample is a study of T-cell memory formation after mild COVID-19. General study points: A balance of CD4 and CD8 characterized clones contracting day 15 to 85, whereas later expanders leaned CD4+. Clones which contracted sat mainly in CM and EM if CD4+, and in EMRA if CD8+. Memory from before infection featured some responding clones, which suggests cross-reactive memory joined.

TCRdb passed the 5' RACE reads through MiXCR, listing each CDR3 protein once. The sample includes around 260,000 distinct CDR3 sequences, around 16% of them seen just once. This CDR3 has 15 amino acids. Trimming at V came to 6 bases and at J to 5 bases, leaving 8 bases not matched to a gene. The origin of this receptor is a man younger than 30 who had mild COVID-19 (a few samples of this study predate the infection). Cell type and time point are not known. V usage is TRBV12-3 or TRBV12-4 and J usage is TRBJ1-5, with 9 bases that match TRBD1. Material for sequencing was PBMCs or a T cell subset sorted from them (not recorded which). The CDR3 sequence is CASSQGQGADQPQHF. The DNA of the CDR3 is TGTGCCAGCAGCCAGGGACAGGGTGCCGATCAGCCCCAGCATTTT.